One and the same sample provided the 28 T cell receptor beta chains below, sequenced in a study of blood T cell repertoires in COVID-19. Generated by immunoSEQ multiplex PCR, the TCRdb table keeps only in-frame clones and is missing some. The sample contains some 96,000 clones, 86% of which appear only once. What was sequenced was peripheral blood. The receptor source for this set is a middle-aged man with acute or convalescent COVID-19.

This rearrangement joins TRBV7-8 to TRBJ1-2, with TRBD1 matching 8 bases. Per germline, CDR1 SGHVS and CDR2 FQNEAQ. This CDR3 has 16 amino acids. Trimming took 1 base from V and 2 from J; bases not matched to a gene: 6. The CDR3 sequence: CASSLVNRGSNYGYTF. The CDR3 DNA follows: TGTGCCAGCAGCTTAGTAAACAGGGGGTCGAACTATGGCTACACCTTC.

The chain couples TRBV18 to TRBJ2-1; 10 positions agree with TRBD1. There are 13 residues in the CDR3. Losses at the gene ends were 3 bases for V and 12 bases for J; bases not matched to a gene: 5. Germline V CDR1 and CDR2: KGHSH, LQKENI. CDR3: CASSPQRTGGQFF. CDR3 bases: TGTGCCAGCTCACCCCAACGGACAGGGGGGCAGTTCTTC.

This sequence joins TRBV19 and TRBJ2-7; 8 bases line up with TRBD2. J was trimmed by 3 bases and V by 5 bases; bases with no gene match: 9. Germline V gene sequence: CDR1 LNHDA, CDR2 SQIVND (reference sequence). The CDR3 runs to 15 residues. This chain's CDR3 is CASSAGGAGDYEQYF. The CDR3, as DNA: TGTGCCAGTAGTGCCGGAGGAGCGGGGGACTACGAGCAGTACTTC.

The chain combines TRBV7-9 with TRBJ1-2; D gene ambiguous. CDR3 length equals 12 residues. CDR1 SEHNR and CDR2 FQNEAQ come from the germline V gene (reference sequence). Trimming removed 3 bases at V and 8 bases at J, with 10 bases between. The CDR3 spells CASSLNEGGYTF. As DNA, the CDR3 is TGTGCCAGCAGCTTGAATGAGGGAGGCTACACCTTC.

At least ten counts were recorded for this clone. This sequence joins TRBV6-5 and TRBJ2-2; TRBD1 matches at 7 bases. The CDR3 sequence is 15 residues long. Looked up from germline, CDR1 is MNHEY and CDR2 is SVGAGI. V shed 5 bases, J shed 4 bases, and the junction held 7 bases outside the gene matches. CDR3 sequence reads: CASSLTGAGTGELFF. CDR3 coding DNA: TGTGCCAGCAGTCTTACAGGGGCGGGCACCGGGGAGCTGTTTTTT.

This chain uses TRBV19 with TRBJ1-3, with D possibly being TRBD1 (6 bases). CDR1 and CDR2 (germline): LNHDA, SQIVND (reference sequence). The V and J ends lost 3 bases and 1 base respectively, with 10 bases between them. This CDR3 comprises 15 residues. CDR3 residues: CASSIGQLSGNTIYF. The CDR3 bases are TGTGCCAGTAGTATCGGACAGTTATCTGGAAACACCATATATTTT.

CDR3 protein: CASSLLSSGSSGANVLTF. CDR3 sequence (DNA): TGTGCCAGCAGCTTATTGTCTAGCGGGAGCTCTGGGGCCAACGTCCTGACTTTC. This chain uses TRBV7-3 with TRBJ2-6; TRBD2 agrees at 10 bases. The CDR3 is 18 residues long. CDR1 and CDR2 from the germline V gene are SGHTA and FQGTGA. The V segment lost 2 bases and the J segment 0 bases; nucleotides outside the gene matches: 4. Full variable domain (remainder filled in from reference TRBV7-3 and TRBJ2-6): GAGVSQTPSNKVTEKGKYVELRCDPISGHTALYWYRQSLGQGPEFLIYFQGTGAADDSGLPNDRFFAVRPEGSVSTLKIQRTERGDSAVYLCASSLLSSGSSGANVLTFGAGSRLTVL.

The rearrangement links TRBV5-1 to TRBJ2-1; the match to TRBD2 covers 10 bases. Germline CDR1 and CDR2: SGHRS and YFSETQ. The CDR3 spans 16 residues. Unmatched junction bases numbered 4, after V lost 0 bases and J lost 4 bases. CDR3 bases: TGCGCCAGCAGCTTGGGAGGTAGCGGGAGGTACAATGAGCAGTTCTTC. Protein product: CASSLGGSGRYNEQFF.

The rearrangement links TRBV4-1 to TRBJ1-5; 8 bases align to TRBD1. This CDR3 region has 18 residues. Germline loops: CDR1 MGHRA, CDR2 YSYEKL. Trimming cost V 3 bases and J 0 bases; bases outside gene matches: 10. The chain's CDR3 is CASSHRRTGKYSNQPQHF. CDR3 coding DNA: TGCGCCAGCAGCCACCGTAGGACAGGGAAGTATAGCAATCAGCCCCAGCATTTT.

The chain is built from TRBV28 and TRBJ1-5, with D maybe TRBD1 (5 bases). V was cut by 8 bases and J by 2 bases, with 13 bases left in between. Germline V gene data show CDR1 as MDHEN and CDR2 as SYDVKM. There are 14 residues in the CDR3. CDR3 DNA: TGTGCCAGCGGCTCCAGGGTCCGCAATCAGCCCCAGCATTTT. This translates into CASGSRVRNQPQHF.

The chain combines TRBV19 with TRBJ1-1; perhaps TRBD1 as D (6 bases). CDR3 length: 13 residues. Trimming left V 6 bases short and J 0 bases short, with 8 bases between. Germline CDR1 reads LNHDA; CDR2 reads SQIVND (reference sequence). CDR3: CASRDRLNTEAFF. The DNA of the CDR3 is TGTGCCAGTAGGGACAGATTGAACACTGAAGCTTTCTTT. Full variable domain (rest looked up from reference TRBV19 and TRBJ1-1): DGGITQSPKYLFRKEGQNVTLSCEQNLNHDAMYWYRQDPGQGLRLIYYSQIVNDFQKGDIAEGYSVSREKKESFPLTVTSAQKNPTAFYLCASRDRLNTEAFFGQGTRLTVV.

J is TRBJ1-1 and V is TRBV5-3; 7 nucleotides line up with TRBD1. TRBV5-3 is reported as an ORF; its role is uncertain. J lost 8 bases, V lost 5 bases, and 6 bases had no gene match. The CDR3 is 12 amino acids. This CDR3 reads CARRWKGQEAFF. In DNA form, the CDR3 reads TGTGCCAGAAGATGGAAGGGACAGGAAGCTTTCTTT.

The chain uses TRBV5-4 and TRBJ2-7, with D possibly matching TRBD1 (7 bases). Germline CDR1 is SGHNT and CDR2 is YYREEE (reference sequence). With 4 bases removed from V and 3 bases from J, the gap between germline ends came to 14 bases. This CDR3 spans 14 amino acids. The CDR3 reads CASSQGGGNYEQYF. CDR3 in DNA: TGTGCCAGCAGCCAAGGAGGGGGCAACTACGAGCAGTACTTC.

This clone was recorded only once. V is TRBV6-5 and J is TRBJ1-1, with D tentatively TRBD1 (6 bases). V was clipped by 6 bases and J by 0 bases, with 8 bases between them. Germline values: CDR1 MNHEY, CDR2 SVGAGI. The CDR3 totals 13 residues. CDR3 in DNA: TGTGCCAGCAGGTGGACAGTGAACACTGAAGCTTTCTTT. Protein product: CASRWTVNTEAFF.

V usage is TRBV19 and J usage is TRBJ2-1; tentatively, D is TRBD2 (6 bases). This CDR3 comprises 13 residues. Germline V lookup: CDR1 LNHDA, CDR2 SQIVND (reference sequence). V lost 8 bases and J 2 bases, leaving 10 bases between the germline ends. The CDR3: CASGAGPYNEQFF. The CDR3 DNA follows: TGTGCCAGTGGCGCGGGACCCTACAATGAGCAGTTCTTC.

The CDR3: CASSVGEGAGANVLTF. The CDR3 nucleotides read TGTGCCAGTAGTGTCGGCGAGGGCGCTGGGGCCAACGTCCTGACTTTC. The rearrangement joins TRBV19 to TRBJ2-6, with a possible D match to TRBD2 (5 bases). This CDR3 comprises 16 residues. Per the germline V gene, CDR1 is LNHDA and CDR2 is SQIVND (reference sequence). The ends were cut back, 5 bases at V and 2 bases at J, with 13 bases in the middle.

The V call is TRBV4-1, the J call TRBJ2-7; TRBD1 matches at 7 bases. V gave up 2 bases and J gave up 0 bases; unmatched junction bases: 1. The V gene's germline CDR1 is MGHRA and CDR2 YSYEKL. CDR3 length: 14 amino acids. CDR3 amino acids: CASSQPGGSYEQYF. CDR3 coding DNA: TGCGCCAGCAGCCAACCAGGGGGCTCCTACGAGCAGTACTTC.

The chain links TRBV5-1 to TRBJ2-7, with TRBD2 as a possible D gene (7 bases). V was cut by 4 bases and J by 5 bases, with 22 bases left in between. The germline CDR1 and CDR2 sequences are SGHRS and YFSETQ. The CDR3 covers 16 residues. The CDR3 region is CASSDSEGGDFDEQYF. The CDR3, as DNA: TGCGCCAGCAGCGATTCGGAAGGGGGGGACTTCGACGAGCAGTACTTC.

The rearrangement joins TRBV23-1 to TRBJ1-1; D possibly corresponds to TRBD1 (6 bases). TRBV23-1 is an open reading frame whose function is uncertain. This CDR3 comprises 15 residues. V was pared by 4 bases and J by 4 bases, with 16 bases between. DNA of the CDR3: TGCGCCAGCAGTCCTTGGGACATGAGGGCCACTGAAGCTTTCTTT. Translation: CASSPWDMRATEAFF.

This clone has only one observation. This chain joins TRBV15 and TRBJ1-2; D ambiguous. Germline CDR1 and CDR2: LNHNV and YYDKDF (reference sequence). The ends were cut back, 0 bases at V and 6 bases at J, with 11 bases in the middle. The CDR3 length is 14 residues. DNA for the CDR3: TGTGCCACCAGCAGAGATAAAACATCACATGGCTACACCTTC. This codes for CATSRDKTSHGYTF.

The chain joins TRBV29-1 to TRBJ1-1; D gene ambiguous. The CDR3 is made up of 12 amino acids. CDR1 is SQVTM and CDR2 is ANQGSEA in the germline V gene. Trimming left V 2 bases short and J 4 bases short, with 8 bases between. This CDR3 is CSVERAGTEAFF. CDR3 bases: TGCAGCGTTGAAAGGGCGGGCACTGAAGCTTTCTTT.

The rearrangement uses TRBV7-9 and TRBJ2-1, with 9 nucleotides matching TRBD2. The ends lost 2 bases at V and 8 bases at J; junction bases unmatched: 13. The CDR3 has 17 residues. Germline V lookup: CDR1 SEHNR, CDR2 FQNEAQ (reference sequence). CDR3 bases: TGTGCCAGCAGCTTATTACCGACCCGCGGGAGGGCCTATGAGCAGTTCTTC. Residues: CASSLLPTRGRAYEQFF.

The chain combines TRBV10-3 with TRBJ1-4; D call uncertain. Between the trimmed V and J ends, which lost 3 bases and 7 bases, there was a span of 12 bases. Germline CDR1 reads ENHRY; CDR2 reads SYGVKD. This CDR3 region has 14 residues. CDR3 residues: CAISDPATGEKLFF. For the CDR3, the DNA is TGTGCCATCAGTGACCCCGCTACGGGTGAAAAACTGTTTTTT.

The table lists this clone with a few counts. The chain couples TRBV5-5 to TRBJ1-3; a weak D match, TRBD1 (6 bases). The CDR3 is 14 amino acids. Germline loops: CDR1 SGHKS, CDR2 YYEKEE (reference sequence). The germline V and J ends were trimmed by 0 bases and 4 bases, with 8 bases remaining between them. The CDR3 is CASSLGGTGNTIYF. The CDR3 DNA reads TGTGCCAGCAGCTTGGGGGGGACAGGAAACACCATATATTTT.

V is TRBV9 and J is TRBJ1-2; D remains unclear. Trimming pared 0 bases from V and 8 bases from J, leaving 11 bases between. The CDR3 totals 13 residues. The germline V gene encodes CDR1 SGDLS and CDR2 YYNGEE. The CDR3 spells CASSVEFLRGYTF. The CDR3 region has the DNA TGTGCCAGCAGCGTAGAATTTTTGAGGGGCTACACCTTC. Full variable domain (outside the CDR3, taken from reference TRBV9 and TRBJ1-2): DSGVTQTPKHLITATGQRVTLRCSPRSGDLSVYWYQQSLDQGLQFLIQYYNGEERAKGNILERFSAQQFPDLHSELNLSSLELGDSALYFCASSVEFLRGYTFGSGTRLTVV.

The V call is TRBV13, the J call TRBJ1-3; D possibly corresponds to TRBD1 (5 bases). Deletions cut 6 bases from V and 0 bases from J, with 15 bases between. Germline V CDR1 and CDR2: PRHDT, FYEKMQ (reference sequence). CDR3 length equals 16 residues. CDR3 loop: CASRLTGALSGNTIYF. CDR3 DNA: TGTGCCAGCAGACTCACAGGAGCCCTCTCTGGAAACACCATATATTTT. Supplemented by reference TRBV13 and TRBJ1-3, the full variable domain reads AAGVIQSPRHLIKEKRETATLKCYPIPRHDTVYWYQQGPGQDPQFLISFYEKMQSDKGSIPDRFSAQQFSDYHSELNMSSLELGDSALYFCASRLTGALSGNTIYFGEGSWLTVV.

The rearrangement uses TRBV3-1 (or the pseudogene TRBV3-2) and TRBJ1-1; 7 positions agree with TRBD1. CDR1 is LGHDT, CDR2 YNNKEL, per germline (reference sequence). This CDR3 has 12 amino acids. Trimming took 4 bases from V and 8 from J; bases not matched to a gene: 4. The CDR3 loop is CASSPGTDEAFF. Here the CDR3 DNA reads TGTGCCAGCAGCCCTGGGACAGACGAAGCTTTCTTT.

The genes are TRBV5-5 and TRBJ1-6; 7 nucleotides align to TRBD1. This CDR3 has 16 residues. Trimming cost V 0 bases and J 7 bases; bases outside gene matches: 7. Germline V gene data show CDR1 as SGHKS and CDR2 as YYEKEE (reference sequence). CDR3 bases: TGTGCCAGCAGCTTGGACAGGGGCGGCCAAAATTCACCCCTCCACTTT. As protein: CASSLDRGGQNSPLHF.